This T cell receptor beta chain was observed in a study of T cell clonotyping in hematopoietic cell transplantation. Study observations and caveats: After transplant, recipient diversity fell while pathologically expanded clonotypes grew through day 180. Higher Inverse Simpson Index values in graft donor and pretransplant recipient predicted broader posttransplant TCR diversity. Few recipient clonotypes overlapped donors; over 95% were de novo at given depth.

Of note for this clone: No antigen is known for it.

Profiling relied on immunoSEQ multiplex PCR, and the TCRdb table lists in-frame clones only, not all of them. The sample contains about 5,100 clones, approximately 77% of which appear only once. The CDR3 loop spans 16 amino acids. The ends lost 4 bases at V and 3 bases at J; junction bases unmatched: 10. CDR1 is SGHNT, CDR2 YYREEE, per germline (reference sequence). This chain links TRBV5-4 with TRBJ2-7; 10 bases agree with TRBD2. The clonotype was recovered from a female patient in her fifties or sixties who had an allogeneic stem cell transplant, so the T cells may come from the graft donor. Some clones in this sample may be carry-over from other donors' samples. Sequenced material: PBMCs, taken 100 days after allogeneic stem cell transplant. CDR3 region: CASSQSSGLALYEQYF. The CDR3 DNA sequence: TGTGCCAGCAGCCAGTCGTCGGGACTAGCGCTCTACGAGCAGTACTTC.